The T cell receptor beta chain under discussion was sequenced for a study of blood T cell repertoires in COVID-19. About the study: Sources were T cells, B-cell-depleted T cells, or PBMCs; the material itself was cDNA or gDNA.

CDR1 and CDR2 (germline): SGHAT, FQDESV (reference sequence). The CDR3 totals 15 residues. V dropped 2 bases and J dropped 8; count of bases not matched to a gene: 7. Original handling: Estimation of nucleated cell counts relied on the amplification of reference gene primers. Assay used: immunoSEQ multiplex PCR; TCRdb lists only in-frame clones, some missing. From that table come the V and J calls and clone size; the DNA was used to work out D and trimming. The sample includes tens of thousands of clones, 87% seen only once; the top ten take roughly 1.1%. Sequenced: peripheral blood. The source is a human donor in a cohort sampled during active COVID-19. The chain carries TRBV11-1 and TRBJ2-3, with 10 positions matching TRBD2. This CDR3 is CASSLKPSGSSTQYF. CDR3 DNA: TGTGCCAGCAGCTTAAAGCCTAGCGGGAGCAGTACGCAGTATTTT.